This TCR beta chain is from a study of shared clonotypes between healthy human individuals. From germline, CDR1 is SGHAT and CDR2 FQNNGV. The length of the CDR3 is 14 residues. After removal of 4 bases from V and 0 bases from J, the junction contained 3 bases not matched to a gene. Whole-study findings and limits: Read depth was anticipated to influence clonotype sharing among donors.

Generated by immunoSEQ multiplex PCR, the TCRdb table keeps only in-frame clones and is missing some. The sample has roughly 2.4 million clones, roughly 95% seen once. As to this clone: Its specificity is not known. Other DNA sequences in this specimen translate into the identical CDR3.

This TCR derives from a man younger than 35 in good health. The sequencing sample was made of naive CD4+ T cells sorted from blood. Sample subset: CD45RA+ positively selected. This rearrangement joins TRBV11-2 to TRBJ2-7, with 7 bases identical to TRBD1. The CDR3: CASSSTGISYEQYF. The CDR3, as DNA: TGTGCCAGCAGCTCGACAGGGATCTCCTACGAGCAGTACTTC.